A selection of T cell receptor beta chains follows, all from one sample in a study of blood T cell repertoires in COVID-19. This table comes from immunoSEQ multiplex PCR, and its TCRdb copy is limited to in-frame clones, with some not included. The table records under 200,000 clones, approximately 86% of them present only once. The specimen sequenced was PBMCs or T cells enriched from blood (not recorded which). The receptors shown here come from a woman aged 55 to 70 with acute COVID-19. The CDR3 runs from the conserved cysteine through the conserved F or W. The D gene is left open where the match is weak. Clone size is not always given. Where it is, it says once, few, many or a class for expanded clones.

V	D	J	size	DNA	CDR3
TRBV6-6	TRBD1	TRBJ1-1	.	TGTGCCAGCAGCTTGGACAGGGTGGGGACTGAAGCTTTCTTT	CASSLDRVGTEAFF
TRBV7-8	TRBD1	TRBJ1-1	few	TGTGCCAGCAGCTTAGTATCAGGGGGATACACTGAAGCTTTCTTT	CASSLVSGGYTEAFF
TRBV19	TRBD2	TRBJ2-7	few	TGTGCCAGTACTAGCGGGAGTTCGGTGAGCGAGCAGTACTTC	CASTSGSSVSEQYF
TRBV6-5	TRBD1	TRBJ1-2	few	TGTGCCAGCAGTCCTCTACAGGGGACGAATGGCTACACCTTC	CASSPLQGTNGYTF
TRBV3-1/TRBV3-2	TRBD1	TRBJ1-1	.	TGTGCCAGCAGACGCTCCGGGACAGATCGGGCTGAAGCTTTCTTT	CASRRSGTDRAEAFF
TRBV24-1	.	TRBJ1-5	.	TGTGCCACCAGTGAAGGGGTGAGCAATCAGCCCCAGCATTTT	CATSEGVSNQPQHF
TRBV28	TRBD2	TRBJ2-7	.	TGTGCCAGCAGTTTATTCTTTAGCGGGCCCCGTTGGGAGCAGTACTTC	CASSLFFSGPRWEQYF
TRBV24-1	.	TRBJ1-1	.	TGTGCCACCAGGGGGGCCGTGAACACTGAAGCTTTCTTT	CATRGAVNTEAFF
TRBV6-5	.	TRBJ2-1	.	TGTGCCAGCAGTTACCCCGAAGGAGGCTACAATGAGCAGTTCTTC	CASSYPEGGYNEQFF
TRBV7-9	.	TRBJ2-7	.	TGTGCCAGCAGCTTAGGACAGTTCTACGAGCAGTACTTC	CASSLGQFYEQYF
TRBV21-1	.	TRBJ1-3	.	TGTGCCAGCGCCCGGGACTCGAGCTCTGGAAACACCATATATTTT	CASARDSSSGNTIYF
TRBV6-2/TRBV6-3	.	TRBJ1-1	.	TGTGCCAGCAGTCCCCGACAGGAGAAGCGTGGGGAAGCTTTCTTT	CASSPRQEKRGEAFF
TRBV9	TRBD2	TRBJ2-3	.	TGTGCCAGCAGCGCAACCGGGACTAGTGGTGATACGCAGTATTTT	CASSATGTSGDTQYF
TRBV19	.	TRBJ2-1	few	TGTGCCAGTAAACTCAGTGGGGGGAGCTCCTACAATGAGCAGTTCTTC	CASKLSGGSSYNEQFF
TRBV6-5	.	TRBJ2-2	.	TGTGCCAGCGGGGGGAACAGCGCGAACACCGGGGAGCTGTTTTTT	CASGGNSANTGELFF
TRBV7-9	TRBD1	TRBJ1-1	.	TGTGCCAGCAGCCCTCAGGGCCGGGACAGATCTGAAGCTTTCTTT	CASSPQGRDRSEAFF
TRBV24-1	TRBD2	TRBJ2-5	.	TGTGCCACCAGTGACCCCCGGGGTAGCGGGGGTGGGGAGACCCAGTACTTC	CATSDPRGSGGGETQYF
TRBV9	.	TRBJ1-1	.	TGTGCCAGCAGCGTAGTTGGGACAAGTGAAGCTTTCTTT	CASSVVGTSEAFF
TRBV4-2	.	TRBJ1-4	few	TGTGCCAGCAGCCAATCAGGGGACCTTAATGAAAAACTGTTTTTT	CASSQSGDLNEKLFF
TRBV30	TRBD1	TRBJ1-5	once	TGTGCCTGGAGCCGACAGGGGGCCCAGCCCCAGCATTTT	CAWSRQGAQPQHF
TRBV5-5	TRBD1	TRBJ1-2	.	TGTGCCAGCAGTAGGACAGGGGGGCTGACGCAGGATGGCTACACCTTC	CASSRTGGLTQDGYTF
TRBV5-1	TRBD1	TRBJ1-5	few	TGCGCCAGCAGCACTGGGACAGGGGGCTGGCAGCCCCAGCATTTT	CASSTGTGGWQPQHF
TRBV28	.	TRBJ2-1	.	TGTGCCAGCAGTGGCGGAGACCACAATGAGCAGTTCTTC	CASSGGDHNEQFF
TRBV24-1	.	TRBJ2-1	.	TGTGCCACCAGTGAGTCTAGGCTCGGCAATGAGCAGTTCTTC	CATSESRLGNEQFF
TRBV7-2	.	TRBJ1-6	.	TGTGCCAGCAGCACGGGAGTCAGCTCCTATAATTCACCCCTCCACTTT	CASSTGVSSYNSPLHF
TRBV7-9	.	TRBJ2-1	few	TGTGCCAGCAGCGAATCGGTTTACTCCTACAATGAGCAGTTCTTC	CASSESVYSYNEQFF
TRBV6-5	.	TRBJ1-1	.	TGTGCCAGCAGCTTACGGGGGGGCCCTTTAGAAGCTTTCTTT	CASSLRGGPLEAFF
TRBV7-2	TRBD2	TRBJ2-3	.	TGTGCCAGCAGCTTACAGGGGACTAGCGGGTCCGATACGCAGTATTTT	CASSLQGTSGSDTQYF
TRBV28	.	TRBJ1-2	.	TGTGCCAGCAGGCTTACAGGGTTTAAGGGCTACACCTTC	CASRLTGFKGYTF
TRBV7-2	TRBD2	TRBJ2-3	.	TGTGCCAGCAGCTCGACTAGCGGGGGGAACACAGATACGCAGTATTTT	CASSSTSGGNTDTQYF
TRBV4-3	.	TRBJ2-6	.	TGCGCCAGCAGCCAAGAGGTGGGCCATCGGCGATCTGGGGCCAACGTCCTGACTTTC	CASSQEVGHRRSGANVLTF
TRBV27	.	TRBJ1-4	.	TGTGCCAGCAGTTTTCGCCGGACAGCGGGGGAAAAACTGTTTTTT	CASSFRRTAGEKLFF
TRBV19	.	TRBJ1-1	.	TGTGCCAGTAGTATGCGGTCTGGGGCAGCGGGCTTT	CASSMRSGAAGF
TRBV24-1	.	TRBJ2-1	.	TGTGCCACGAGGAGGGCGCACGACAATGAGCAGTTCTTC	CATRRAHDNEQFF
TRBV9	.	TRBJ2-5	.	TGTGCCAGCAACCCGAGAGGAGGCGGCACTGGTGCGGCCCAGTACTTC	CASNPRGGGTGAAQYF
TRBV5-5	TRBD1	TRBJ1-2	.	TGTGCCAGCAGCTTACCGGGACAGGGATTCGGCTACACCTTC	CASSLPGQGFGYTF
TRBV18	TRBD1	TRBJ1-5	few	TGTGCCAGCTCACGTGGGACAGGGGGATATAGCAATCAGCCCCAGCATTTT	CASSRGTGGYSNQPQHF
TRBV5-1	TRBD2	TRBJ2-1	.	TGCGCCAGCAGCATAGGGACTAGGGACGGTGAGCAGTTCTTC	CASSIGTRDGEQFF
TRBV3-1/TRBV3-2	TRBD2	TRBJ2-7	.	TGTGCCAGCAGCCGGTCGGGCGGGAGGAACGAGCAGTACTTC	CASSRSGGRNEQYF
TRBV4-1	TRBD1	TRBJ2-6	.	TGCGCCAGCAGCCAAGATCACGCGACAGGGGCGAACTCTGGGGCCAACGTCCTGACTTTC	CASSQDHATGANSGANVLTF
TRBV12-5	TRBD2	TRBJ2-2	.	TGTGCTAGTGGTTTGGTCTCAGGGAGGGCCGGGGAGCTGTTTTTT	CASGLVSGRAGELFF
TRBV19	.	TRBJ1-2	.	TGTGCCAGTAGGCTCGGGATTTCTAACTATGGCTACACCTTC	CASRLGISNYGYTF
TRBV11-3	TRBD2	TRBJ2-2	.	TGTGCCAGCAGCGGGGCCGTCCTAGCGGGGGGTACGAACACCGGGGAGCTGTTTTTT	CASSGAVLAGGTNTGELFF
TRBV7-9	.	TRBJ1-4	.	TGTGCCAGCAGCTTAAACGCAGGGTCTAATGAAAAACTGTTTTTT	CASSLNAGSNEKLFF
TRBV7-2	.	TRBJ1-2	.	TGTGCCAGCAGCCTCGAGCGACCTTCGGGAGGCTACACCTTC	CASSLERPSGGYTF
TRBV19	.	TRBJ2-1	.	TGTGCCAGTACGCTAGGGGCCCCAATATACAATGAGCAGTTCTTC	CASTLGAPIYNEQFF
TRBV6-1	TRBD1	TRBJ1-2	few	TGTGCCAGCAGTGAGCCCTGGGACAGGGGGCGTTCTGGCTACACCTTC	CASSEPWDRGRSGYTF
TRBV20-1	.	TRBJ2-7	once	TGCAGTGCTAGAGATGGGCGTGAGCAGTACTTC	CSARDGREQYF
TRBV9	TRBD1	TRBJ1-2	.	TGTGCCAGCACCCCCGTCAGGGGGCGGAGGAAGTCCGCTCTCAACTATGGCTACACCTTC	CASTPVRGRRKSALNYGYTF
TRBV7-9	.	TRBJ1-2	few	TGTGCCAGCAGCTTAACGGGGAGAGGGAGTGGCTACACCTTC	CASSLTGRGSGYTF
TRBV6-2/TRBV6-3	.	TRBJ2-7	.	TGTGCCAGCAGTCTCCCGCAGGGGAGAGAGCAGTACTTC	CASSLPQGREQYF
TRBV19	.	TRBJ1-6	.	TGTGCCAGTACCTTGGGCCTCGAACGGTATTCACCCCTCCACTTT	CASTLGLERYSPLHF